This TCR beta chain was identified during a study of radiation and T cells in renal cell carcinoma. Findings and limits, study-wide: From baseline, blood top tumor clonotypes peaked at 2 weeks post-radiation.

About this clone: Its antigen is currently unknown.

Using immunoSEQ multiplex PCR, the repertoire was profiled, and TCRdb retains in-frame clones only, with some absent. The data hold approximately 43,000 clones, with over 80% observed a single time. V was pared by 1 base and J by 6 bases, with 10 bases between. Germline CDR1 and CDR2: MNHNS and SASEGT. CDR3 length: 15 amino acids. Time point meaning: blood 4 weeks post-SBRT, at nephrectomy. The treatment is: 15 Gy SBRT to primary tumor, nephrectomy 4 weeks later. The patient's renal cell carcinoma had clear cell pathology. The sequence was collected from a woman between 70 and 85 years old with renal cell carcinoma. This rearrangement joins TRBV6-1 to TRBJ1-6; TRBD1 is a possible D gene (5 bases). The sample here was blood, taken from a patient whose treatment included radiotherapy and nephrectomy. The CDR3 loop reads CASSEVAGSNSPLHF. The DNA for the CDR3 is TGTGCCAGCAGTGAAGTGGCAGGGAGTAATTCACCCCTCCACTTT.